A selection of T cell receptor beta chains follows, all from one sample in a study of response to subunit inactivated influenza vaccine. Via MiXCR, TCRdb re-called the RT-PCR reads, giving one row per CDR3 protein. The data show some 300,000 distinct CDR3 sequences, about 20% seen once. This material consisted of PBMCs from blood, taken around 22 months after vaccination. These TCRs come from a man between 45 and 75 years old who received an inactivated influenza vaccine. CDR3s include the opening cysteine and the closing phenylalanine or tryptophan. D genes are given only for firm matches. A clone size is listed for some rows: how often the clone was seen (once, few, many), or a class if it is expanded.

clone size: NA
D gene: TRBD1
J gene: TRBJ1-4
V gene: TRBV7-9
CDR3 protein: CASSRGHHEKLFF
CDR3 DNA: TGTGCCAGCAGCAGGGGGCATCATGAAAAACTGTTTTTT

clone size: many
D gene: NA
J gene: TRBJ1-1
V gene: TRBV4-2
CDR3 protein: CASSQAGSNTEAFF
CDR3 DNA: TGTGCCAGCAGCCAAGCAGGGAGTAATACTGAAGCTTTCTTT

clone size: few
D gene: TRBD1
J gene: TRBJ2-3
V gene: TRBV5-1
CDR3 protein: CASSLGQGARDTQYF
CDR3 DNA: TGCGCCAGCAGCTTGGGACAGGGGGCAAGAGATACGCAGTATTTT

clone size: few
D gene: NA
J gene: TRBJ1-6
V gene: TRBV19
CDR3 protein: CASSIDRGFNSPLHF
CDR3 DNA: TGTGCCAGTAGTATAGATCGGGGTTTTAATTCACCCCTCCACTTT

clone size: NA
D gene: NA
J gene: TRBJ1-2
V gene: TRBV7-6
CDR3 protein: CASSLNTGTLGGYTF
CDR3 DNA: TGTGCCAGCAGCTTAAACACAGGGACCCTCGGTGGCTACACCTTC

clone size: many
D gene: NA
J gene: TRBJ1-2
V gene: TRBV12-3/TRBV12-4
CDR3 protein: CASSRRLPGKRGYTF
CDR3 DNA: TGTGCCAGCAGCCGGAGGCTACCGGGAAAACGAGGCTACACCTTC

clone size: NA
D gene: NA
J gene: TRBJ1-2
V gene: TRBV12-3/TRBV12-4
CDR3 protein: CASSFSRGGSYGYTF
CDR3 DNA: TGTGCCAGCAGTTTTTCCCGCGGGGGAAGCTATGGCTACACCTTC

clone size: NA
D gene: TRBD2
J gene: TRBJ2-3
V gene: TRBV5-4
CDR3 protein: CASSLVASGTFGTDTQYF
CDR3 DNA: TGTGCCAGCAGCTTGGTGGCTAGCGGGACCTTCGGCACAGATACGCAGTATTTT

clone size: few
D gene: TRBD2
J gene: TRBJ2-7
V gene: TRBV15
CDR3 protein: CATSRDLAGGLEQYF
CDR3 DNA: TGTGCCACCAGCAGAGATTTAGCGGGGGGGCTCGAGCAGTACTTC

clone size: few
D gene: TRBD2
J gene: TRBJ2-7
V gene: TRBV18
CDR3 protein: CASSPVVGTRIYEQYF
CDR3 DNA: TGTGCCAGCTCGCCAGTCGTCGGGACTAGGATCTACGAGCAGTACTTC

clone size: many
D gene: NA
J gene: TRBJ1-6
V gene: TRBV6-1
CDR3 protein: CATHNNSPLHF
CDR3 DNA: TGTGCCACACACAATAATTCACCCCTCCACTTT

clone size: NA
D gene: TRBD1
J gene: TRBJ2-7
V gene: TRBV27
CDR3 protein: CASSESGTGYDEQYF
CDR3 DNA: TGTGCCAGCAGCGAATCCGGGACAGGGTACGACGAGCAGTACTTC

clone size: NA
D gene: NA
J gene: TRBJ2-1
V gene: TRBV29-1
CDR3 protein: CSAGAGEQFF
CDR3 DNA: TGCAGCGCCGGTGCGGGTGAGCAGTTCTTC

clone size: NA
D gene: NA
J gene: TRBJ2-2
V gene: TRBV9
CDR3 protein: CASSVSPGATGELFF
CDR3 DNA: TGTGCCAGCAGCGTTTCCCCGGGGGCGACCGGGGAGCTGTTTTTT

clone size: NA
D gene: NA
J gene: TRBJ1-2
V gene: TRBV3-1
CDR3 protein: CASSHQEGYTF
CDR3 DNA: TGTGCCAGCAGCCATCAGGAGGGCTACACCTTC

clone size: NA
D gene: NA
J gene: TRBJ2-3
V gene: TRBV19
CDR3 protein: CASRKDTDTQYF
CDR3 DNA: TGTGCCAGTAGGAAGGACACAGATACGCAGTATTTT

clone size: NA
D gene: TRBD1
J gene: TRBJ2-3
V gene: TRBV12-3/TRBV12-4
CDR3 protein: CASRGQFTDTQYF
CDR3 DNA: TGTGCCAGCAGGGGACAGTTTACAGATACGCAGTATTTT

clone size: few
D gene: NA
J gene: TRBJ2-5
V gene: TRBV4-3
CDR3 protein: CASSQEDRGRETQYF
CDR3 DNA: TGCGCCAGCAGCCAAGAAGATCGGGGGCGAGAGACCCAGTACTTC

clone size: NA
D gene: NA
J gene: TRBJ2-2
V gene: TRBV18
CDR3 protein: CASSRRTGELFF
CDR3 DNA: TGTGCCAGCTCACGCAGGACCGGGGAGCTGTTTTTT

clone size: many
D gene: NA
J gene: TRBJ1-2
V gene: TRBV28
CDR3 protein: CASSLEFYGYTF
CDR3 DNA: TGTGCCAGCAGTCTGGAGTTCTATGGCTACACCTTC

clone size: NA
D gene: TRBD1
J gene: TRBJ1-2
V gene: TRBV12-3/TRBV12-4
CDR3 protein: CASSVVDRDGYTF
CDR3 DNA: TGTGCCAGCAGTGTCGTGGACAGGGATGGCTACACCTTC

clone size: NA
D gene: NA
J gene: TRBJ1-1
V gene: TRBV12-3/TRBV12-4
CDR3 protein: CASSSQTAGEAFF
CDR3 DNA: TGTGCCAGCAGCTCACAGACGGCCGGTGAAGCTTTCTTT

clone size: NA
D gene: NA
J gene: TRBJ2-2
V gene: TRBV21-1
CDR3 protein: CASSKKPRSAGELFF
CDR3 DNA: TGTGCCAGCAGCAAAAAACCGAGATCAGCAGGGGAGCTGTTTTTT

clone size: few
D gene: NA
J gene: TRBJ1-5
V gene: TRBV20-1
CDR3 protein: CSAGDKAGYQPQHF
CDR3 DNA: TGCAGTGCTGGGGACAAGGCCGGATATCAGCCCCAGCATTTT

clone size: NA
D gene: NA
J gene: TRBJ1-5
V gene: TRBV20-1
CDR3 protein: CSASPEYNSNQPQHF
CDR3 DNA: TGCAGTGCTAGTCCCGAATACAATAGCAATCAGCCCCAGCATTTT

clone size: few
D gene: NA
J gene: TRBJ1-1
V gene: TRBV28
CDR3 protein: CASSPASRDAFF
CDR3 DNA: TGTGCCAGCAGCCCTGCCTCACGGGACGCTTTCTTT

clone size: NA
D gene: NA
J gene: TRBJ1-1
V gene: TRBV9
CDR3 protein: CASSAALGGTEAFF
CDR3 DNA: TGTGCCAGCAGCGCAGCCCTCGGGGGCACTGAAGCTTTCTTT

clone size: few
D gene: NA
J gene: TRBJ1-1
V gene: TRBV11-2
CDR3 protein: CASSYGQSNTEAFF
CDR3 DNA: TGTGCCAGCAGCTACGGACAGTCCAACACTGAAGCTTTCTTT

clone size: NA
D gene: TRBD2
J gene: TRBJ2-1
V gene: TRBV9
CDR3 protein: CASSYGAGGPWNEQFF
CDR3 DNA: TGTGCCAGCTCATACGGGGCGGGGGGGCCCTGGAATGAGCAGTTCTTC

clone size: once
D gene: TRBD1
J gene: TRBJ1-5
V gene: TRBV19
CDR3 protein: CASSFGQVWYQPQHF
CDR3 DNA: TGTGCCAGTAGTTTCGGACAGGTATGGTATCAGCCCCAGCATTTT

clone size: NA
D gene: NA
J gene: TRBJ1-5
V gene: TRBV4-1
CDR3 protein: CASSQVESNQPQHF
CDR3 DNA: TGCGCCAGCAGCCAAGTAGAAAGCAATCAGCCCCAGCATTTT

clone size: NA
D gene: NA
J gene: TRBJ2-7
V gene: TRBV28
CDR3 protein: CASSLARFSSYEQYF
CDR3 DNA: TGTGCCAGCAGTTTGGCTAGGTTCAGCTCCTACGAGCAGTACTTC

clone size: NA
D gene: TRBD1
J gene: TRBJ2-1
V gene: TRBV6-1
CDR3 protein: CASSVDRQGPRSSYNEQFF
CDR3 DNA: TGTGCCAGCAGTGTCGATCGACAGGGCCCACGAAGCTCCTACAATGAGCAGTTCTTC

clone size: few
D gene: TRBD2
J gene: TRBJ2-5
V gene: TRBV12-3/TRBV12-4
CDR3 protein: CASSLSGGLETQYF
CDR3 DNA: TGTGCCAGCAGTTTATCGGGGGGGTTGGAGACCCAGTACTTC

clone size: few
D gene: TRBD1
J gene: TRBJ1-1
V gene: TRBV5-1
CDR3 protein: CASSFGQGKNTEAFF
CDR3 DNA: TGCGCCAGCAGCTTCGGACAGGGAAAGAACACTGAAGCTTTCTTT

clone size: few
D gene: NA
J gene: TRBJ2-1
V gene: TRBV5-1
CDR3 protein: CASSLDGGFSYNEQFF
CDR3 DNA: TGCGCCAGCAGCTTGGATGGTGGGTTCTCCTACAATGAGCAGTTCTTC

clone size: NA
D gene: TRBD2
J gene: TRBJ2-2
V gene: TRBV7-2
CDR3 protein: CASSLAGGTIGELFF
CDR3 DNA: TGTGCCAGCAGCTTAGCCGGGGGGACTATCGGGGAGCTGTTTTTT

clone size: few
D gene: NA
J gene: TRBJ1-5
V gene: TRBV3-1
CDR3 protein: CASSPGSINQPQHF
CDR3 DNA: TGTGCCAGCAGCCCCGGGTCCATAAATCAGCCCCAGCATTTT

clone size: NA
D gene: NA
J gene: TRBJ1-2
V gene: TRBV6-2/TRBV6-3
CDR3 protein: CASSSESLISRDTF
CDR3 DNA: TGTGCCAGCAGTTCGGAATCTCTTATTTCGCGAGACACCTTC

clone size: few
D gene: NA
J gene: TRBJ2-3
V gene: TRBV4-3
CDR3 protein: CASSQGGWGSTDTQYF
CDR3 DNA: TGCGCCAGCAGCCAAGGTGGTTGGGGGAGCACAGATACGCAGTATTTT